Below, 4 T cell receptor beta chains from the same sample are listed, as sequenced in a study of T cell responses to AZD1222 COVID-19 vaccine (dated by TCRdb to 2020 to 2022). Library creation used the immunoSEQ multiplex PCR assay. The table was pulled from immuneACCESS by TCRdb, which kept in-frame rearrangements only. Such tables lose some clones; where checked, under half of the loss comes from unresolved V genes, and the rest has no known cause. The sample records about 93,000 clones, 65% to 90% of which are singletons. The ten top clones hold around 8% of the sample. Taken with the paper, the label for time point translates to: baseline before first vaccination. The source was peripheral blood, collected on day 0 of AZD1222 vaccination. These receptors originate from an adult in good health.

The CDR3 is CASSEYRDSNNYGYTF. CDR3 bases: TGCGCCAGCAGTGAATACCGGGACAGCAATAACTATGGCTACACCTTC. The chain recombines TRBV10-2 with TRBJ1-2; 7 bases map to TRBD1. V gave up 3 bases and J gave up 1 base; unmatched junction bases: 8. There are 16 residues in the CDR3. From germline, CDR1 is WSHSY and CDR2 SAAADI.

The chain recombines TRBV3-1 (or the pseudogene TRBV3-2) with TRBJ2-3; 11 bases line up with TRBD2. J gave up 0 bases and V 4 bases, and 6 bases lay outside the gene matches. CDR3 size: 17 residues. Germline V gene data show CDR1 as LGHDT and CDR2 as YNNKEL (reference sequence). The CDR3 DNA follows: TGTGCCAGCAGCCTGGCAGGGACTAGCGGAAGCACAGATACGCAGTATTTT. It yields the protein CASSLAGTSGSTDTQYF.

On this clone itself: An end of the junction differs from the germline gene, which may be a read error. The chain links TRBV12-3 or TRBV12-4 to TRBJ1-1; the match to TRBD1 covers 9 bases. The CDR3 has 13 residues. The CDR3 region is CASSLHRGLDLRF. CDR3 DNA: TGTGCCAGCAGTTTACACAGGGGGCTAGACCTCCGCTTT.

The chain has TRBV14 and TRBJ2-5; 11 nucleotides agree with TRBD2. CDR3 length: 16 amino acids. Germline V gene data show CDR1 as SGHDN and CDR2 as FVKESK. V dropped 3 bases and J dropped 4; count of bases not matched to a gene: 7. The CDR3 nucleotides are TGTGCCAGCAGCCAGGTAGCGGGAGGGCCGGTAGAGACCCAGTACTTC. Translating gives CASSQVAGGPVETQYF.